This T cell receptor beta chain was sequenced for a study of control samples from healthy donors and cancer patients. Measured with immunoSEQ multiplex PCR; TCRdb has only the in-frame clones, and not every one. Here the sample spans tens of thousands of clones, 90% being singletons. The CDR3 consists of 12 residues. The V end lost 6 bases, the J end lost 8 bases, and 8 bases lay between the germline ends. CDR1 is MNHEY and CDR2 is SVGAGI in the germline V gene. This rearrangement joins TRBV6-5 to TRBJ1-6; no firm D call. The sequenced sample was PBMCs. The TCR comes from a man in his fifties or sixties with colorectal cancer. CDR3 bases: TGTGCCAGCAGCCGACCCGATTCACCCCTCCACTTT. Its translation: CASSRPDSPLHF.